The next 14 T cell receptor beta chains were all read from a single sample in a study of blood T cell repertoires in COVID-19. Assay used: immunoSEQ multiplex PCR; TCRdb lists only in-frame clones, some missing. The data contain some 170,000 clones, about four fifths of them seen just once; the ten biggest clones take up 8.4%. The sequencing sample was made of peripheral blood. The source is a woman in her 70s with acute or convalescent COVID-19.

This clone came up once. V and J are TRBV7-2 and TRBJ2-1, with 10 bases matching TRBD2. The CDR3 is 16 amino acids. Losses at the gene ends were 0 bases for V and 7 bases for J; bases not matched to a gene: 6. CDR1 is SGHTA and CDR2 is FQGNSA in the germline V gene. The DNA for the CDR3 is TGTGCCAGCAGCTTAGCGCCTAGCGGGGGTCAAAATGAGCAGTTCTTC. Translated: CASSLAPSGGQNEQFF.

This clone occurred a few times. This rearrangement joins TRBV28 to TRBJ2-7; no firm D call. V gave up 3 bases and J gave up 0 bases, with 6 bases separating them. The CDR3 has 13 residues. The V gene's germline CDR1 is MDHEN and CDR2 SYDVKM. CDR3 region: CASSLSNSYEQYF. The CDR3 DNA reads TGTGCCAGCAGTTTGAGCAACTCCTACGAGCAGTACTTC.

This chain joins TRBV7-6 and TRBJ2-5, with a tentative D call TRBD2 (5 bases). The CDR3 loop spans 13 amino acids. The germline V gene encodes CDR1 SGHVS and CDR2 FNYEAQ. The V gene lost 3 bases and the J gene lost 3 bases, with 8 bases spanning the gap. This chain's CDR3 is CASSFYGKETQYF. In nucleotides, the CDR3 is TGTGCCAGCAGCTTTTACGGGAAAGAGACCCAGTACTTC.

The gene calls are TRBV6-5 and TRBJ1-1; 8 positions match TRBD1. Per germline, CDR1 MNHEY and CDR2 SVGAGI. This CDR3 is built from 14 residues. V shed 5 bases and J 4 bases; nucleotides not matched to a gene: 6. CDR3 DNA: TGTGCCAGCAGTATACAGGGGGGAGCCACTGAAGCTTTCTTT. This sequence encodes CASSIQGGATEAFF.

The chain links TRBV27 to TRBJ1-5, with TRBD1 as a possible D gene (5 bases). Germline V gene data show CDR1 as MNHEY and CDR2 as SMNVEV (reference sequence). This CDR3 spans 15 amino acids. The V and J ends lost 4 bases and 0 bases respectively, with 10 bases between them. The CDR3 DNA follows: TGTGCCAGCAGTTCTCCCGACAGTAGCAATCAGCCCCAGCATTTT. Amino acids: CASSSPDSSNQPQHF.

The genes are TRBV5-1 and TRBJ1-6; 7 nucleotides match TRBD1. The ends lost 0 bases at V and 7 bases at J; junction bases unmatched: 4. The CDR3 has 15 amino acids. Germline V gene data show CDR1 as SGHRS and CDR2 as YFSETQ. The CDR3 nucleotides are TGCGCCAGCAGCTTGGCAGGGGGAGGAAATTCACCCCTCCACTTT. Translation gives CASSLAGGGNSPLHF.

CDR3 loop: CASSPGLAGEFYEQYF. CDR3 DNA sequence: TGTGCCAGCAGTCCGGGACTAGCGGGGGAGTTCTACGAGCAGTACTTC. The rearrangement links TRBV6-6 to TRBJ2-7; TRBD2 agrees at 14 bases. The germline V gene encodes CDR1 MNHNY and CDR2 SVGAGI (reference sequence). V lost 5 bases to trimming and J lost 3 bases; unmatched junction nucleotides: 6. The CDR3 covers 16 residues.

The V and J genes are TRBV19 and TRBJ2-2; 9 bases match TRBD1. V shed 9 bases and J 6 bases; nucleotides not matched to a gene: 17. Germline CDR1 is LNHDA and CDR2 is SQIVND (reference sequence). This CDR3 comprises 17 residues. In DNA, the CDR3 is TGTGCCAGCTTCTCTTATAAGGGACAGGGTTATGCCGGGGAGCTGTTTTTT. Translating it yields CASFSYKGQGYAGELFF.

CDR3 residues: CARSDALGLAEYNEQFF. As DNA, the CDR3 is TGTGCCAGAAGCGATGCCCTCGGACTAGCGGAATACAATGAGCAGTTCTTC. The V and J genes are TRBV5-3 and TRBJ2-1; 10 bases fit TRBD2. TRBV5-3 is placed among ORFs of uncertain function. V was clipped by 4 bases and J by 4 bases; unmatched bases: 11. The CDR3 runs 17 residues.

The V gene is TRBV19, the J gene TRBJ2-5, with TRBD1 matching 8 bases. The ends lost 4 bases at V and 4 bases at J; junction bases unmatched: 11. Germline-derived CDR1 and CDR2 are LNHDA and SQIVND (reference sequence). The CDR3 sequence is 16 residues long. The CDR3 loop reads CASSTWTGSVRETQYF. The CDR3 DNA reads as TGTGCCAGTAGTACCTGGACAGGGAGTGTAAGAGAGACCCAGTACTTC.

This chain connects TRBV28 to TRBJ2-6; 8 positions agree with TRBD1. CDR3 size: 14 residues. Germline V CDR1 and CDR2: MDHEN, SYDVKM. Trimming removed 6 bases from V and 2 bases from J; junction bases left unmatched: 0. CDR3 nucleotides: TGTGCCAGCAGGACAGGGGCTGGGGCCAACGTCCTGACTTTC. Amino acids: CASRTGAGANVLTF. Based on the CDR3 plus reference TRBV28 and TRBJ2-6, the full variable domain is DVKVTQSSRYLVKRTGEKVFLECVQDMDHENMFWYRQDPGLGLRLIYFSYDVKMKEKGDIPEGYSVSREKKERFSLILESASTNQTSMYLCASRTGAGANVLTFGAGSRLTVL.

The V and J genes are TRBV7-2 and TRBJ1-3; 11 bases are shared with TRBD1. After removal of 5 bases from V and 4 bases from J, the junction contained 7 bases not matched to a gene. Germline loops: CDR1 SGHTA, CDR2 FQGNSA. This CDR3 has 16 residues. This CDR3 is CASSPRTGGAGNTIYF. Here the CDR3 DNA reads TGTGCCAGCAGCCCGAGGACAGGGGGCGCAGGAAACACCATATATTTT.

V usage is TRBV6-5 and J usage is TRBJ1-4, with 8 nucleotides matching TRBD1. This CDR3 has 15 amino acids. CDR1 is MNHEY, CDR2 SVGAGI, per germline. V lost 6 bases and J lost 9; bases outside the gene matches: 12. As DNA, the CDR3 is TGTGCCAGCAGGTCCTCGACAGGGGAGGAGAAAAAACTGTTTTTT. Its protein product is CASRSSTGEEKKLFF.

The chain links TRBV6-2 or TRBV6-3 to TRBJ2-1; 14 nucleotides match TRBD2. V was clipped by 4 bases and J by 2 bases; unmatched bases: 7. The CDR3 has 18 residues. Per the germline V gene, CDR1 is MNHEY and CDR2 is SVGEGT. DNA of the CDR3: TGTGCCAGCAGTTCGGGACTAGCGGGGGCCAATACCTACAATGAGCAGTTCTTC. The encoded protein is CASSSGLAGANTYNEQFF.